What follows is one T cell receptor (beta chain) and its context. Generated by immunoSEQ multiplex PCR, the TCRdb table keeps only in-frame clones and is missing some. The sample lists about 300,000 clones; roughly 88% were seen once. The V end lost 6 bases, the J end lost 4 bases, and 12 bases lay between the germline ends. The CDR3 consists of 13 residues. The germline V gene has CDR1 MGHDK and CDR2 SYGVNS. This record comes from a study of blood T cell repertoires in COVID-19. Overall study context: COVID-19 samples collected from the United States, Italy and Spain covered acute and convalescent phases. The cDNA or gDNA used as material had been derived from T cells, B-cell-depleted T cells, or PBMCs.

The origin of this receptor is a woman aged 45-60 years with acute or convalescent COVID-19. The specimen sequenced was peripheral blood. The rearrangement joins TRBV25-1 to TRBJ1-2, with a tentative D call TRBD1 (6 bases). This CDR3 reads CASSLAGAYGYTF. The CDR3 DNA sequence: TGTGCCAGCAGCCTGGCGGGGGCCTATGGCTACACCTTC.